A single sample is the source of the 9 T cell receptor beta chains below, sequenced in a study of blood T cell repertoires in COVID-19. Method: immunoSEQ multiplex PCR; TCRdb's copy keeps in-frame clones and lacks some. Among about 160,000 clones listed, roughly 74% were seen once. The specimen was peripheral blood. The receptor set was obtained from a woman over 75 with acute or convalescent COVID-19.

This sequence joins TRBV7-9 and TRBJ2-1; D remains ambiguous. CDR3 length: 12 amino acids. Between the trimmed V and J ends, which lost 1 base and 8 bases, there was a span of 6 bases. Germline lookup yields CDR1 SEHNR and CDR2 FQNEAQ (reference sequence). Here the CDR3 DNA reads TGTGCCAGCAGCTTAGGTAACTATGAGCAGTTCTTC. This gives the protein CASSLGNYEQFF.

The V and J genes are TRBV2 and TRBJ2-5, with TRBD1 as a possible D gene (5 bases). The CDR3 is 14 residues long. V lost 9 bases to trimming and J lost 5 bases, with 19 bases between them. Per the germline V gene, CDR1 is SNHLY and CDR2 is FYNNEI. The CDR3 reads CASSLVTVGETQYF. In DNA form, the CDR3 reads TGTGCCAGTTCCCTGGTGACAGTGGGGGAGACCCAGTACTTC. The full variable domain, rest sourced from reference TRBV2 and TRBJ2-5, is EPEVTQTPSHQVTQMGQEVILRCVPISNHLYFYWYRQILGQKVEFLVSFYNNEISEKSEIFDDQFSVERPDGSNFTLKIRSTKLEDSAMYFCASSLVTVGETQYFGPGTRLLVL.

The CDR3 loop reads CASSQDRGFWGYTF. CDR3 sequence (DNA): TGCGCCAGCAGCCAAGACCGGGGATTTTGGGGCTACACCTTC. The chain employs TRBV4-1 and TRBJ1-2; D uncertain. The V end was cut by 0 bases, the J end by 8 bases, with 13 bases between. This CDR3 has 14 amino acids. Looked up from germline, CDR1 is MGHRA and CDR2 is YSYEKL.

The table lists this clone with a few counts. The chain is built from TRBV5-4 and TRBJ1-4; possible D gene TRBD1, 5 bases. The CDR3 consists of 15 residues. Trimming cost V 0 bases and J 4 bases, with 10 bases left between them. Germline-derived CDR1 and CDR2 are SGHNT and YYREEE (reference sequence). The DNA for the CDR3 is TGTGCCAGCAGCTTGGAGGCAGGGCATAATGAAAAACTGTTTTTT. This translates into CASSLEAGHNEKLFF.

In nucleotides, the CDR3 is TGTGCCAGCAGCCTGGACAGGTCCTACGAGCAGTACTTC. It codes for CASSLDRSYEQYF. The chain carries TRBV7-9 and TRBJ2-7; 7 bases are a match to TRBD1. Germline CDR1 is SEHNR and CDR2 is FQNEAQ (reference sequence). V lost 5 bases to trimming and J lost 1 base; unmatched junction nucleotides: 2. CDR3 length: 13 residues.

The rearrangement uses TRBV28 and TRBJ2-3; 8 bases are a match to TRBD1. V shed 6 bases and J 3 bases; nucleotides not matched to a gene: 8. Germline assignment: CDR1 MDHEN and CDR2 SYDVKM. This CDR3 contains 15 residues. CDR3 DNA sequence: TGTGCCAGCAGGGGAGCGGACAGGGTGACAGATACGCAGTATTTT. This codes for CASRGADRVTDTQYF.

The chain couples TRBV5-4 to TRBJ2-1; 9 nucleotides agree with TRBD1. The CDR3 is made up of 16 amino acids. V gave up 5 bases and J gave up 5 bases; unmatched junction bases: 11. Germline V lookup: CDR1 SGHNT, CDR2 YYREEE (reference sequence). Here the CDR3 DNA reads TGTGCCAGCAGTAAACCGGGACAGGGAGTTCACAATGAGCAGTTCTTC. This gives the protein CASSKPGQGVHNEQFF.

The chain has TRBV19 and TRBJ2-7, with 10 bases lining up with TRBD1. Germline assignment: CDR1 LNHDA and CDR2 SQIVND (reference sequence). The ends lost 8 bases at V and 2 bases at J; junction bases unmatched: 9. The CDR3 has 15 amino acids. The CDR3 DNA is TGTGCCAGTTCCCACCGGACAGGGGGAGCCTACGAGCAGTACTTC. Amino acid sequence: CASSHRTGGAYEQYF.

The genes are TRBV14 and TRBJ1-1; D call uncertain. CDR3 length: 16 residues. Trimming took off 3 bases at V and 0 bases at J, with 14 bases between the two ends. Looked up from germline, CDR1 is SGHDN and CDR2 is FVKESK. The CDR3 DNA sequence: TGTGCCAGCAGCCAGCTCTCCCCAGTCATGAACACTGAAGCTTTCTTT. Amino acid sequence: CASSQLSPVMNTEAFF. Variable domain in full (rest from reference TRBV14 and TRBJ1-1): EAGVTQFPSHSVIEKGQTVTLRCDPISGHDNLYWYRRVMGKEIKFLLHFVKESKQDESGMPNNRFLAERTGGTYSTLKVQPAELEDSGVYFCASSQLSPVMNTEAFFGQGTRLTVV.